This T cell receptor (beta chain) was observed in a study of CD8 T cells in ankylosing spondylitis. The study's findings and limits: Reactive arthritis synovial fluid and blood were previously reported to contain some motif variants. According to the report, clones linked to the disease were significantly enriched in matched synovial fluid samples taken from ankylosing spondylitis patients. Clones linked with disease were CD8+ and fairly uncommon in the peripheral blood.

As the method for making TCR beta libraries, quantitative 5'-RACE with molecular barcodes was used. TCRdb independently ran MiXCR on the 5' RACE reads; one entry per CDR3 protein. The data contain some 240,000 distinct CDR3 sequences, more than 15% of them seen just once; the ten biggest clones take up approximately 32%. With respect to this clonotype: Its antigen is undetermined.

The CDR3 sequence is 18 residues long. V lost 4 bases and J lost 0; bases outside the gene matches: 6. Germline lookup yields CDR1 LGHDT and CDR2 YNNKEL (reference sequence). The sample comprised blood, either unsorted or a sorted T cell fraction (not recorded which). This sequence originates from a male donor with ankylosing spondylitis or in good health (not recorded which). V usage is TRBV3-1 and J usage is TRBJ2-6; TRBD1 matches 10 bases. CDR3 coding DNA: TGTGCCAGCAGCCCCGGGACAGGGGCTCCCTCTGGGGCCAACGTCCTGACTTTC. The encoded protein is CASSPGTGAPSGANVLTF. The full variable domain, with the rest looked up from reference TRBV3-1 and TRBJ2-6, is DTAVSQTPKYLVTQMGNDKSIKCEQNLGHDTMYWYKQDSKKFLKIMFSYNNKELIINETVPNRFSPKSPDKAHLNLHINSLELGDSAVYFCASSPGTGAPSGANVLTFGAGSRLTVL.